This T cell receptor (beta chain) was observed in a study of human thymus T cells. Profiled with immunoSEQ multiplex PCR; TCRdb holds only in-frame clones, not every one. Of around 70,000 clones listed, 85% to 95% were seen once; the top ten hold approximately 0.032%. Resected material from corrective heart surgery provided the thymus tissue analysed. Notes on the study in general: The authors found apparently biased V and J gene usage in thymic and blood repertoires. Related work showed strongly overlapping thymic repertoires across unrelated individuals.

On this clone: What it binds is not known.

This CDR3 is built from 14 residues. Germline V lookup: CDR1 MNHEY, CDR2 SMNVEV (reference sequence). Trimming removed 5 bases at V and 1 base at J, with 11 bases between. This clonotype was obtained from a girl less than two years old with a congenital heart defect but otherwise immunologically healthy. Material for sequencing was thymus tissue. V usage is TRBV27 and J usage is TRBJ1-1; no clear D. The chain's CDR3 is CASSPRTWNTEAFF. The CDR3 coding sequence is TGTGCCAGCAGTCCCCGAACGTGGAACACTGAAGCTTTCTTT.